The sequence of this TCR beta chain was determined in a study of PD-1 blockade in classical Hodgkin lymphoma. Study at large: Patients were administered nivolumab (3 mg/kg intravenously) every 2 weeks. General study findings and limits: Diminished baseline TCR diversity has been reported in newly diagnosed patients relative to healthy donors.

The method was immunoSEQ multiplex PCR; TCRdb's version includes in-frame clones alone and lacks a portion of them. The sample carries 25,000 to 35,000 clones, roughly 76% recorded once. Germline trimming cut 3 bases from V and 7 bases from J; bases unmatched to any gene: 5. Germline CDR1 SEHNR, CDR2 FQNEAQ (reference sequence). This CDR3 contains 13 residues. The patients all showed relapse after autologous stem cell transplantation, while their brentuximab vedotin exposure varied. Note on this clone: The antigen is unknown.

Specimen: peripheral blood mononuclear cells (PBMCs), collected before the second cycle of nivolumab. The chain joins TRBV7-9 to TRBJ2-5, with 7 bases matching TRBD1. The TCR originated in a human donor with classical Hodgkin lymphoma. The CDR3, as DNA: TGTGCCAGCAGCTTCGGACAGGACGGGACCCAGTACTTC. Its translation: CASSFGQDGTQYF.